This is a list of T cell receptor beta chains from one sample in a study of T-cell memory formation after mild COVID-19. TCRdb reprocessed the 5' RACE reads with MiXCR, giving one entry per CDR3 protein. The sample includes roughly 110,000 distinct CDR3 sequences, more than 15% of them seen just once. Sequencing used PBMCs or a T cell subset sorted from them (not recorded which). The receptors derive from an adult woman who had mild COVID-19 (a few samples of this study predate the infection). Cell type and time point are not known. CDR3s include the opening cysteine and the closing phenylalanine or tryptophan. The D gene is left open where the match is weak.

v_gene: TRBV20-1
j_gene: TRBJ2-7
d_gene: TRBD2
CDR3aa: CSARASGGTPYEQYF

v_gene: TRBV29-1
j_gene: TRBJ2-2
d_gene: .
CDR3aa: CSGTEANTGELFF

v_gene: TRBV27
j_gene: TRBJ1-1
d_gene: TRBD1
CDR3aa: CASRFSTGLITEAFF

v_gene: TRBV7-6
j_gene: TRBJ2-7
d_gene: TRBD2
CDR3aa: CASGTSDSVSYEQYF

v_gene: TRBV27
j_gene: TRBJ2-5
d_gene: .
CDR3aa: CASSKIPRAGQETQYF

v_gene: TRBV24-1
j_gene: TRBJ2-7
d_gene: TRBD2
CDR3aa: CATSRGGTSNYEQYF

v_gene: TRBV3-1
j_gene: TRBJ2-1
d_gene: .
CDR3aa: CASSQDVSNEQFF

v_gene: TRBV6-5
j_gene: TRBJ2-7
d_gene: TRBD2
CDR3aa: CASSYPGGTYEQYF

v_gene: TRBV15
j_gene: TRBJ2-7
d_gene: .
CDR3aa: CATSRAGVEQYF

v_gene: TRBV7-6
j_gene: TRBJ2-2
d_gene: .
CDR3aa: CASSLFAGQDTGELFF

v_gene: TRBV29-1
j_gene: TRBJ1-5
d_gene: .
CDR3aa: CSHYGLSHSNHSNQPQHF

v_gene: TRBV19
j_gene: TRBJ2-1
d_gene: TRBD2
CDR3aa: CASSIEWASGGLEFF

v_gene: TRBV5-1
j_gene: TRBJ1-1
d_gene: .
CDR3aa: CASSPRPGDRAFF

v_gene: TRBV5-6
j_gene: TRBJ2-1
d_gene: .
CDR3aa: CASSSGQLEQFF

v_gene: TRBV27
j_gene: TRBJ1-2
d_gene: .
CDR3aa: CASSYKIAGGYTF

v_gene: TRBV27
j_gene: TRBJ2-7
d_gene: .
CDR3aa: CASSLSTGPYEQYF

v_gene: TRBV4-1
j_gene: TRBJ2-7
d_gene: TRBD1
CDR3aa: CASSRQGQNEQYF

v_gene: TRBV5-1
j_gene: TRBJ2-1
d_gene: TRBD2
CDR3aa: CASSLSPGTSRVEFF

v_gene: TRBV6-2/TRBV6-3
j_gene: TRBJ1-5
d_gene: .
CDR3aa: CASSYVGGVQPQHF

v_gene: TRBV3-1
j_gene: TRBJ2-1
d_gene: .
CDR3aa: CASSQVGQGPQLGYNEQFF

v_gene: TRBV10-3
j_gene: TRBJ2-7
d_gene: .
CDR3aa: CAISESGGGYEQYF

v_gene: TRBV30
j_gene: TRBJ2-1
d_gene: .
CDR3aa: CAWRGPLTSSDEQFF